The next 2 T cell receptor beta chains were all read from a single sample in a study of cytomegalovirus exposure and HLA in healthy donors. The PCR ran on 60 Vbeta and 13 Jbeta primers. Some clones are missing from TCRdb's copy, which holds only in-frame ones; the method was immunoSEQ multiplex PCR. Here the sample spans 100,000 to 150,000 clones, approximately 80% being singletons. The sequenced sample was PBMCs. The receptors derive from a boy under 10 years old in good health and CMV-seronegative.

The chain uses TRBV5-6 and TRBJ1-1; D not resolved. With 0 bases removed from V and 0 bases from J, the gap between germline ends came to 6 bases. Germline V gives CDR1 SGHDT, CDR2 YYEEEE. The CDR3 runs to 14 residues. In nucleotides, the CDR3 is TGTGCCAGCAGCTTGGAGAGAGTGAACACTGAAGCTTTCTTT. It encodes CASSLERVNTEAFF.

This clone was seen a handful of times. The chain is built from TRBV2 and TRBJ2-3, with TRBD2 matching over 8 bases. Germline CDR1 reads SNHLY; CDR2 reads FYNNEI. The trim removed 6 bases at V and 5 bases at J, leaving 4 bases unmatched. The CDR3 length is 13 residues. DNA for the CDR3: TGTGCCAGCAGCGGACTAGCTGGAGATACGCAGTATTTT. This translates into CASSGLAGDTQYF.